The entry below describes one T cell receptor beta chain. This sample is part of a study of cytomegalovirus exposure and HLA in healthy donors. The PCR used 60 Vbeta and 13 Jbeta primers. Assay: immunoSEQ multiplex PCR; the TCRdb copy retains only in-frame clones and omits some. Of 55,000 to 90,000 clones detected, around 80% appear once; the ten largest clones hold approximately 5.8%. CDR3 length: 14 amino acids. Germline V lookup: CDR1 KGHSH, CDR2 LQKENI. The J segment lost 8 bases and the V segment lost 3 bases, leaving 5 bases of the junction unmatched. This rearrangement joins TRBV18 to TRBJ2-1; TRBD2 matches at 9 bases. Input material: PBMCs. The receptor comes from a man in his fifties in good health and CMV-seronegative. CDR3 bases: TGTGCCAGCTCACCGGGACTAGCAGGAGATGAGCAGTTCTTC. Translating it yields CASSPGLAGDEQFF. Full variable domain (outside the CDR3, taken from reference TRBV18 and TRBJ2-1): NAGVMQNPRHLVRRRGQEARLRCSPMKGHSHVYWYRQLPEEGLKFMVYLQKENIIDESGMPKERFSAEFPKEGPSILRIQQVVRGDSAAYFCASSPGLAGDEQFFGPGTRLTVL.